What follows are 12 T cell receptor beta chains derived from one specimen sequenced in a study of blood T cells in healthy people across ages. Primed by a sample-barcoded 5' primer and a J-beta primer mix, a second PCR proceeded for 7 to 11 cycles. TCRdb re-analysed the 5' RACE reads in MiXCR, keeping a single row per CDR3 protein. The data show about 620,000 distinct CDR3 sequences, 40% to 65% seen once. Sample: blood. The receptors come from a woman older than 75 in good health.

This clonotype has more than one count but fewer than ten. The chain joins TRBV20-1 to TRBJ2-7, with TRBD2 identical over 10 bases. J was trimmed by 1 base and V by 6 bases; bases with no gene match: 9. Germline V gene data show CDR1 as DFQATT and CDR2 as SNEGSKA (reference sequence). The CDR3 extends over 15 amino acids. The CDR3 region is CSATSGTSESYEQYF. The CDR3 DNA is TGCAGTGCCACCTCCGGGACTAGCGAATCCTACGAGCAGTACTTC.

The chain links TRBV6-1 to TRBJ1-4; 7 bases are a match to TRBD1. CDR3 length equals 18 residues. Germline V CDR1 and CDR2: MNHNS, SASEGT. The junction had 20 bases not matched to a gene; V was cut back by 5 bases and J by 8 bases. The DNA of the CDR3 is TGTGCCAGCAGTAAGACCCGACAGGGTATCATTGCAGAGGAAAAACTGTTTTTT. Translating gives CASSKTRQGIIAEEKLFF.

The CDR3 sequence is CASSLDGGKQETQYF. The CDR3 coding sequence is TGTGCCAGCAGTTTAGACGGGGGAAAACAAGAGACCCAGTACTTC. The chain joins TRBV12-3 or TRBV12-4 to TRBJ2-4, with a weak D call TRBD2 (6 bases). The J call may be wrong; the DNA end is better matched by TRBJ2-5. This CDR3 is 15 amino acids long.

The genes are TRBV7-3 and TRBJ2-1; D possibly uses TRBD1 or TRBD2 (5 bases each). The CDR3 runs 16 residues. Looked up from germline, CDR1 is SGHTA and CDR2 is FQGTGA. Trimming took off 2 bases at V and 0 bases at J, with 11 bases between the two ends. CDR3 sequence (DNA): TGTGCCAGCAGCTTACCTAACGGGACCTCCTACAATGAGCAGTTCTTC. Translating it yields CASSLPNGTSYNEQFF.

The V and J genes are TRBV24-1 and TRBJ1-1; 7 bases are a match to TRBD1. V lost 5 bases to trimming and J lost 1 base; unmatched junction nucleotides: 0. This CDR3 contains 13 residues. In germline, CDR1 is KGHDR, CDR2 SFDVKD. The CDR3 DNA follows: TGTGCCACCAGTGGACAGGGGAACACTGAAGCTTTCTTT. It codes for CATSGQGNTEAFF.

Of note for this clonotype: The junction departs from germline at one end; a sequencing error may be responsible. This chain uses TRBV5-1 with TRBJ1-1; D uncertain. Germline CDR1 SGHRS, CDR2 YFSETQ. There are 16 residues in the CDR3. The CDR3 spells CASSYPSRAGNAEAFF. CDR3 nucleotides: TGCGCCAGCAGCTATCCAAGTAGGGCGGGGAACGCTGAAGCTTTCTTT.

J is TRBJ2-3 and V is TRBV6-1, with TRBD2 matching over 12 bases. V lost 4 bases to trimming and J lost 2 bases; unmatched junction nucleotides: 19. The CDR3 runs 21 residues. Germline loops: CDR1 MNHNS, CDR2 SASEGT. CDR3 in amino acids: CASSGRWGGLTSGGFTDTQYF. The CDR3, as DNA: TGTGCCAGCAGTGGCCGTTGGGGGGGACTGACTAGCGGGGGTTTCACAGATACGCAGTATTTT.

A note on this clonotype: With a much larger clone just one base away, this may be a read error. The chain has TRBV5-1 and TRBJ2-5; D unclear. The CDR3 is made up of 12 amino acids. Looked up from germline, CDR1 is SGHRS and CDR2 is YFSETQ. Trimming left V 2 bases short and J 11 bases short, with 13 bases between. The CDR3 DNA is TGCGCCAGCAGCTTTCCGTTGGATGAGCAGTACTTC. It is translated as CASSFPLDEQYF.

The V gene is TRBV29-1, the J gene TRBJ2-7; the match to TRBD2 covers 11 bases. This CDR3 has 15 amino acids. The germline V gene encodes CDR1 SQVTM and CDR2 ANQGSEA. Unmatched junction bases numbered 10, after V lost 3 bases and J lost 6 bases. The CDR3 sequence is CSVEVSGRGSGEQYF. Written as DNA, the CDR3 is TGCAGCGTTGAGGTTAGCGGGAGGGGCTCGGGCGAGCAGTACTTC.

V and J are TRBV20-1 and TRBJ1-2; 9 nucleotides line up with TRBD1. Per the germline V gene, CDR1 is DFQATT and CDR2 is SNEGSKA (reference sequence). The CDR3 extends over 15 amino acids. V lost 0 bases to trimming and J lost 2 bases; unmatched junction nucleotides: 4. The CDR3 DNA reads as TGCAGTGCTAGAGATCCCGGGACAGGGAACTATGGCTACACCTTC. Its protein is CSARDPGTGNYGYTF.

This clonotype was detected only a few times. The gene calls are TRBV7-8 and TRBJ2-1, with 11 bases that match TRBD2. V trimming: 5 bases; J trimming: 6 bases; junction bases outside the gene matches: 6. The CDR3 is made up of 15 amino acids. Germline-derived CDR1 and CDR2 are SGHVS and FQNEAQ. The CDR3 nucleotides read TGTGCCAGCAGCCCAAGACTAGCGGGGATCAATGAGCAGTTCTTC. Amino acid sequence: CASSPRLAGINEQFF.

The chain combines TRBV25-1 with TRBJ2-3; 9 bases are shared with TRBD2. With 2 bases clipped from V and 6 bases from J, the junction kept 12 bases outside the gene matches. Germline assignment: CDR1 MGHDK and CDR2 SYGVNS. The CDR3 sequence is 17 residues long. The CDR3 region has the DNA TGTGCCAGCAGTGAAGGAAGCGGGGGGTCCTTCGGGGATACGCAGTATTTT. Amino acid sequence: CASSEGSGGSFGDTQYF.